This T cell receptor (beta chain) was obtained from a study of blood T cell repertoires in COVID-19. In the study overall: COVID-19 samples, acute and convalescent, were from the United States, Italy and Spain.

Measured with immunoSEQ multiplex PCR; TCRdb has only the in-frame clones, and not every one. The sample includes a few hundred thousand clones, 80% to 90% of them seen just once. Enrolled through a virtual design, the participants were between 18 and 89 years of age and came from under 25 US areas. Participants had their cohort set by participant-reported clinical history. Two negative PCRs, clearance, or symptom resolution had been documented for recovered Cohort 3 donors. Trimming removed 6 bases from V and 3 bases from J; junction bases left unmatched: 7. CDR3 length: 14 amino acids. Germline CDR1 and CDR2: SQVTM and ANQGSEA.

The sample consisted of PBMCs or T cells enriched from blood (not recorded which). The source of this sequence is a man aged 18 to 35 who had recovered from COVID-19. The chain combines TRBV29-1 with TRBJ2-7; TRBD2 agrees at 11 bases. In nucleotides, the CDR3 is TGCAGCGTCCAGCTACTAGCGGGAGTCTACGAGCAGTACTTC. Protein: CSVQLLAGVYEQYF.